This entry features one T cell receptor beta chain sequence. Using immunoSEQ multiplex PCR, the repertoire was profiled, and TCRdb retains in-frame clones only, with some absent. The profile shows some 170,000 clones, 82% of them singletons. CDR3 length: 16 residues. The ends were cut back, 1 base at V and 7 bases at J, with 18 bases in the middle. Looked up from germline, CDR1 is SGHNT and CDR2 is YYREEE (reference sequence). This record comes from a study of blood T cell repertoires in COVID-19. Overall study: Sample material is recorded as cDNA or gDNA derived from T cells, B-cell-depleted T cells, or PBMCs.

Sequences were obtained from peripheral blood. The chain combines TRBV5-4 with TRBJ2-1, with TRBD2 as a possible D gene (5 bases). This clonotype was sampled from a woman in her 70s with acute or convalescent COVID-19. CDR3 protein: CASSLPGVEGNNEQFF. CDR3 DNA sequence: TGTGCCAGCAGCTTGCCCGGAGTCGAGGGTAATAATGAGCAGTTCTTC. Filled out from reference TRBV5-4 and TRBJ2-1, the complete variable domain reads ETGVTQSPTHLIKTRGQQVTLRCSSQSGHNTVSWYQQALGQGPQFIFQYYREEENGRGNFPPRFSGLQFPNYSSELNVNALELDDSALYLCASSLPGVEGNNEQFFGPGTRLTVL.